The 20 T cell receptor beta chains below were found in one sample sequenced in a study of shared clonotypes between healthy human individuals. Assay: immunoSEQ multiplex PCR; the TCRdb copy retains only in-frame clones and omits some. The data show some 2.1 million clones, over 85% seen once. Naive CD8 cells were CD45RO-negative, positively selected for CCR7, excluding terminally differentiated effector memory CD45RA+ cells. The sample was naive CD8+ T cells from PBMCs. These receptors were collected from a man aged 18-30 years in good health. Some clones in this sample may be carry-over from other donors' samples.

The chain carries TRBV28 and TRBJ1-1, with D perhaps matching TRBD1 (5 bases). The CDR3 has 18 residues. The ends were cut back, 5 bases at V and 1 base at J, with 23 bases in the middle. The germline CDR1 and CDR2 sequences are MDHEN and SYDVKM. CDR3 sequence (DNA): TGTGCCAGCAGTACAATCCCCTGGGGGATAATGAAGAACACTGAAGCTTTCTTT. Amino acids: CASSTIPWGIMKNTEAFF.

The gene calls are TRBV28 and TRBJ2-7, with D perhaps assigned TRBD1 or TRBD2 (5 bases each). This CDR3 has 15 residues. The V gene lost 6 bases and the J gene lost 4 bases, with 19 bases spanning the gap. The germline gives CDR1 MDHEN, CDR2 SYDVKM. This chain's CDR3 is CASSPTWDGGYEQYF. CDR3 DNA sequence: TGTGCCAGCAGCCCGACGTGGGACGGCGGATACGAGCAGTACTTC.

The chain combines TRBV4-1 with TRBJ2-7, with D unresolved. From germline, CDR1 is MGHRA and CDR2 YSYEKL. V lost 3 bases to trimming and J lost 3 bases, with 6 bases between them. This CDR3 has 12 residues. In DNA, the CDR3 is TGCGCCAGCAGCCAGGTTAGCTACGAGCAGTACTTC. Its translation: CASSQVSYEQYF.

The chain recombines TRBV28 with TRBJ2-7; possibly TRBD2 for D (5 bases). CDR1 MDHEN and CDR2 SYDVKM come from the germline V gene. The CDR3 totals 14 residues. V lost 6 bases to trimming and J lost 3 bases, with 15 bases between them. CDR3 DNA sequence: TGTGCCAGCAGCCTAACACTAGAGAGCTACGAGCAGTACTTC. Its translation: CASSLTLESYEQYF.

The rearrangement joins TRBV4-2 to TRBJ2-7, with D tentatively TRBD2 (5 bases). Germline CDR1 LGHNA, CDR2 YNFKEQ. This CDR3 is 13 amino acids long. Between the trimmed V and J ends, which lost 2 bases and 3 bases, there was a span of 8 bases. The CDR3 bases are TGTGCCAGCAGCCAACACCGGGGCTACGAGCAGTACTTC. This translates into CASSQHRGYEQYF.

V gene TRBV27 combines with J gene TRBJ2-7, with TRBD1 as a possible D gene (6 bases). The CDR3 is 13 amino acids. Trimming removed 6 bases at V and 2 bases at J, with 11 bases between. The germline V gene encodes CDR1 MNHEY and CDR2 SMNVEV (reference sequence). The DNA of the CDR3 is TGTGCCAGCAGACCGGGACAAACCTACGAGCAGTACTTC. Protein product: CASRPGQTYEQYF.

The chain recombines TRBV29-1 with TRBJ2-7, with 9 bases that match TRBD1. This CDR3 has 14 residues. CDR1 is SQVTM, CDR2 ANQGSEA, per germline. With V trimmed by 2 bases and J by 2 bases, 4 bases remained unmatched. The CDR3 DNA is TGCAGCGTTGAAATGGGACAGGGCCCCTACGAGCAGTACTTC. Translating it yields CSVEMGQGPYEQYF.

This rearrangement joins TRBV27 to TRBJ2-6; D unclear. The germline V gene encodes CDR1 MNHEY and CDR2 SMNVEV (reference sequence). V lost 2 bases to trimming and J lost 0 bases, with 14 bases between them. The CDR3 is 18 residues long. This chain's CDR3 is CASSLILLHSSGANVLTF. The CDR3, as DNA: TGTGCCAGCAGTTTAATACTACTGCATTCCTCTGGGGCCAACGTCCTGACTTTC.

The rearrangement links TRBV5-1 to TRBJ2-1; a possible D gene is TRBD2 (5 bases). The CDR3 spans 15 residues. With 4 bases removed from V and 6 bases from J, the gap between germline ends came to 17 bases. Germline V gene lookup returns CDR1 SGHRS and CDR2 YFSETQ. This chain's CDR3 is CASSQPGGLGNEQFF. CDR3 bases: TGCGCCAGCAGCCAGCCGGGCGGGTTGGGCAATGAGCAGTTCTTC.

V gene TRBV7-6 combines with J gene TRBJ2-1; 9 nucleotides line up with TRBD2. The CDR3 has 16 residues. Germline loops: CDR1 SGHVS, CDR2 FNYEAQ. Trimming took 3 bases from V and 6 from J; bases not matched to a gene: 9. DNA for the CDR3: TGTGCCAGCAGCTTCGCTCCGGGACTAGCAGGCAATGAGCAGTTCTTC. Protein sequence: CASSFAPGLAGNEQFF. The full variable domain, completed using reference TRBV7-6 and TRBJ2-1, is GAGVSQSPRYKVTKRGQDVALRCDPISGHVSLYWYRQALGQGPEFLTYFNYEAQQDKSGLPNDRFSAERPEGSISTLTIQRTEQRDSAMYRCASSFAPGLAGNEQFFGPGTRLTVL.

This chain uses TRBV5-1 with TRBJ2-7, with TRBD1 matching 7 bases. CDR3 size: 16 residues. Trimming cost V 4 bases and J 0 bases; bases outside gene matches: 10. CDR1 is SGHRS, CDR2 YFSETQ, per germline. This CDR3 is CASSPALTGRSYEQYF. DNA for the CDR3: TGCGCCAGCAGCCCCGCGTTGACAGGGCGCTCCTACGAGCAGTACTTC.

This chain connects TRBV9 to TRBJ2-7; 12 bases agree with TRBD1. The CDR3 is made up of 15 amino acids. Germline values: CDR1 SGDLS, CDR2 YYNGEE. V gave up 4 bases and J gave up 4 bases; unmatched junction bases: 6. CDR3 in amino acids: CASSPTGQGAYEQYF. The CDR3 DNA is TGTGCCAGCAGCCCTACGGGACAGGGGGCTTACGAGCAGTACTTC.

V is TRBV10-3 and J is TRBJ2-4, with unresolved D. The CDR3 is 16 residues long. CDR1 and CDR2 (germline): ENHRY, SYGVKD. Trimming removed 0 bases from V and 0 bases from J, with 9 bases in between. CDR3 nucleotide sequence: TGTGCCATCAGTGAGTCTGGCGTTCTAGCCAAAAACATTCAGTACTTC. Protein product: CAISESGVLAKNIQYF.

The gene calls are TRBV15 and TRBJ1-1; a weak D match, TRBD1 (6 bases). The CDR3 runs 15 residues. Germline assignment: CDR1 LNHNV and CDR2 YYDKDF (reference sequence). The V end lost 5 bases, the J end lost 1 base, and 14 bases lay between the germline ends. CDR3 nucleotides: TGTGCCACCAGCGAGGTGGGACATCCGAACACTGAAGCTTTCTTT. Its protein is CATSEVGHPNTEAFF.

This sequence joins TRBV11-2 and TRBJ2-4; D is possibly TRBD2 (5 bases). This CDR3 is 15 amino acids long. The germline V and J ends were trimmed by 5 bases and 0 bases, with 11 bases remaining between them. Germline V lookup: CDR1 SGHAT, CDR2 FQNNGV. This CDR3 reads CASSVGVKAKNIQYF. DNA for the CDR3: TGTGCCAGCAGCGTCGGGGTTAAAGCCAAAAACATTCAGTACTTC.

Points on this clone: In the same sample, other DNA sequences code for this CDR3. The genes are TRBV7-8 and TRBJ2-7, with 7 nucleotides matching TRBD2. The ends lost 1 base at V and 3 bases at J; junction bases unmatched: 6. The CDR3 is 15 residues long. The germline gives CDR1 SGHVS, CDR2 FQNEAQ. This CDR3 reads CASSLGTSLSYEQYF. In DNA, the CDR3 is TGTGCCAGCAGCTTAGGGACTAGTCTGAGCTACGAGCAGTACTTC.

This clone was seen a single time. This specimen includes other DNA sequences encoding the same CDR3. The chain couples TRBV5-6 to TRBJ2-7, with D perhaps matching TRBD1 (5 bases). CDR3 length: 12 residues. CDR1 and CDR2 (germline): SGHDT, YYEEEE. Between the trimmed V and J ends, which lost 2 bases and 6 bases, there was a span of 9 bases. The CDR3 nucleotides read TGTGCCAGCAGCTTAGCAGGGCGCGAGCAGTACTTC. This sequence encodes CASSLAGREQYF.

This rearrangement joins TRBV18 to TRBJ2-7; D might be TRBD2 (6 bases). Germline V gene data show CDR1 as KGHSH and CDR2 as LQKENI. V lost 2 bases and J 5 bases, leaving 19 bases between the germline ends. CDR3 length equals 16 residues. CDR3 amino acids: CASSPNRGDPRHEQYF. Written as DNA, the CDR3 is TGTGCCAGCTCACCAAACCGCGGGGACCCCCGTCACGAGCAGTACTTC.

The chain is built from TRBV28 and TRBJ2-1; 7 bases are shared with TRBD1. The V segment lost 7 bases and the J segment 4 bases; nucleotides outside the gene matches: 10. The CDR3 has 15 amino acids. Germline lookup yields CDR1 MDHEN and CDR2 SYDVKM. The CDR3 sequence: CASKTAGGEYNEQFF. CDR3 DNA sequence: TGTGCCAGCAAGACCGCAGGGGGAGAGTACAATGAGCAGTTCTTC.

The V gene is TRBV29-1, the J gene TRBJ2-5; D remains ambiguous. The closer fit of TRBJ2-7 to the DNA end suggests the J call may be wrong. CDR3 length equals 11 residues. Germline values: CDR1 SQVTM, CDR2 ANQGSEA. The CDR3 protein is CSVGLNYEQYF. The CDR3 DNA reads TGCAGCGTTGGACTGAACTACGAGCAGTACTTC.